This T cell receptor (beta chain) was identified in a study of regulatory T cells in long-lasting Graves disease. This sample's time point: newly diagnosed GD, antithyroid drugs for less than 3 months. RNA isolated from PBMCs was used to make the TCR library. Germline V gene data show CDR1 as SGHTA and CDR2 as FQGTGA. V shed 5 bases, J shed 9 bases, and the junction held 5 bases outside the gene matches. The CDR3 loop spans 12 amino acids. Arm-PCR of CDR3 regions with iRepertoire HTBI primers generated TCR beta libraries. Using its own MiXCR run on the multiplex PCR reads, TCRdb lists one record per CDR3 protein. Counted here are approximately 460,000 distinct CDR3 sequences, 16% occurring once; the ten biggest clones make up roughly a tenth. This sample also appeared in a second study, on T cells in Graves' hyperthyroidism and ophthalmopathy.

Sequencing was performed on peripheral blood mononuclear cells (PBMCs), taken at new diagnosis, from a patient treated with antithyroid drugs. The chain combines TRBV7-3 with TRBJ1-2, with 8 bases that match TRBD1. The TCR sequence derives from a young woman with Graves disease. CDR3 DNA sequence: TGTGCCAGCAGCGCAGGGGGCGGACGCTACACCTTC. It specifies CASSAGGGRYTF. The full variable domain, in which reference TRBV7-3 and TRBJ1-2 provide the parts outside the CDR3, is GAGVSQTPSNKVTEKGKYVELRCDPISGHTALYWYRQSLGQGPEFLIYFQGTGAADDSGLPNDRFFAVRPEGSVSTLKIQRTERGDSAVYLCASSAGGGRYTFGSGTRLTVV.